This TCR beta chain is drawn from a study of cytomegalovirus exposure and HLA in healthy donors. V lost 6 bases to trimming and J lost 6 bases; unmatched junction nucleotides: 11. The germline gives CDR1 MNHEY, CDR2 SMNVEV (reference sequence). This CDR3 is built from 16 residues. The PCR had 60 Vbeta and 13 Jbeta primers. Profiled with immunoSEQ multiplex PCR; TCRdb holds only in-frame clones, not every one. The table records around 130,000 clones, around 81% of them present only once. Material for sequencing was PBMCs. This sequence originates from a woman in her thirties or forties in good health and CMV-seronegative. The chain is built from TRBV27 and TRBJ2-3; 11 bases fit TRBD2. In DNA, the CDR3 is TGTGCCAGCAGGCGGACGGTAGCGGGAGGGTTTGATACGCAGTATTTT. Translation: CASRRTVAGGFDTQYF.